This T cell receptor gamma chain appears in the sequencing data of a study of Vδ1+ human thymocytes. Trimming took 2 bases from V and 1 from J; bases not matched to a gene: 7. CDR3 length: 16 amino acids. Per germline, CDR1 GITISATS and CDR2 ISYDGTV (reference sequence). As to this clone: Its antigen is unidentified.

Whole-study results and caveats: Highly polyclonal TRG and TRD repertoires with Gaussian CDR3 length distributions appeared in thymus. Donors shared many TRG clonotypes but few TRD clonotypes. Despite high sort purity, 20% to 25% of thymic T cell receptor delta sequences were Vdelta2.

Purity of the sorted Vdelta1+ thymocytes ranged from 98% to 99.6%. The template was reverse-transcribed extracted RNA. Multiplex PCR used pooled V-gene forward primers and a constant-region reverse primer to amplify CDR3s. TCRdb reapplied CATT to the multiplex PCR reads. The repertoire holds about 27,000 gamma-chain clones, with 20% to 25% as singletons. The TCR sequence derives from a boy in the first two years of life who had congenital heart surgery. The sample comprised Vdelta1+ gamma-delta thymocytes from the thymus. Described subset: FACS-sorted CD3+ TCRalphabeta- TCRVdelta1+ TCRVdelta2- thymocytes. This chain uses TRGV9 with TRGJP1. The CDR3 sequence is CALWEGGFTTGWFKIF. CDR3 coding DNA: TGTGCCTTGTGGGAGGGGGGTTTTACCACTGGTTGGTTCAAGATATTT.